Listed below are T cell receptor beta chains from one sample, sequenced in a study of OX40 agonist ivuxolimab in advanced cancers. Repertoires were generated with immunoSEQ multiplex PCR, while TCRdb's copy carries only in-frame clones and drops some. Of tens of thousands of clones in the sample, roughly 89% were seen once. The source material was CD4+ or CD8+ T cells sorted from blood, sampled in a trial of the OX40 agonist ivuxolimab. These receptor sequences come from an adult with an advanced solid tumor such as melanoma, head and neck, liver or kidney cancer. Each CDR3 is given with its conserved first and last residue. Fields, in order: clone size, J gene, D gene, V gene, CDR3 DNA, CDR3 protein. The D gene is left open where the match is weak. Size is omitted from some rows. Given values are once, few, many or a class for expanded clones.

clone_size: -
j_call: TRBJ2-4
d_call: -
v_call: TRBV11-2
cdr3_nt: TGTGCCAGCAGCCCCGAACCGGGACTCAAAAACATTCAGTACTTC
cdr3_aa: CASSPEPGLKNIQYF

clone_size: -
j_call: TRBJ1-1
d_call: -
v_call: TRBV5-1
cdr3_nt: TGCGCCAGCAGCTTGGGACCGGTTCCGAACACTGAAGCTTTCTTT
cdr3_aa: CASSLGPVPNTEAFF

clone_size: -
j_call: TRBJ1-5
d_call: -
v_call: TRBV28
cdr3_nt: TGTGCCAGCAGTCCCCCTCTGAAGAGAAGCAATCAGCCCCAGCATTTT
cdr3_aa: CASSPPLKRSNQPQHF

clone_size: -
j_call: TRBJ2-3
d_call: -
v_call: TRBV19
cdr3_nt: TGTGCCAGTAGTCTAGGGGGTCCGGATACGCAGTATTTT
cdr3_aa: CASSLGGPDTQYF

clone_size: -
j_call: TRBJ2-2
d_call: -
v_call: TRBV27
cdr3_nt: TGTGCCAGCAGTTCCACCGGGGTTACCGGGGAGCTGTTTTTT
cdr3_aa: CASSSTGVTGELFF

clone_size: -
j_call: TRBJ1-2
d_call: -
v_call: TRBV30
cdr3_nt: TGTGCCTGGAGTGTACTGGGCCGGAACTATGGCTACACCTTC
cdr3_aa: CAWSVLGRNYGYTF

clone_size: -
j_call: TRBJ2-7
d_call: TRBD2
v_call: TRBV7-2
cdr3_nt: TGTGCCAGCAGCCTGGGAGGGGTCTGGCCCTACGAGCAGTACTTC
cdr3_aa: CASSLGGVWPYEQYF

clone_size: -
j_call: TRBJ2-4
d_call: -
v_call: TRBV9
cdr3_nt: TGTGCCAGCAGCGATCTTACAGGGTCCCCTCGACGAAACATTCAGTACTTC
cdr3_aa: CASSDLTGSPRRNIQYF

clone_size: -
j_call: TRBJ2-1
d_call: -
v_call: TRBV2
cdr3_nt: TGTGCCAGCAGGAGGCCCTACAATGAGCAGTTCTTC
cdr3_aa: CASRRPYNEQFF

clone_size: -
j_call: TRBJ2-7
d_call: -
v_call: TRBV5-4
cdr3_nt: TGTGCCAGCAGCTTCTCTTCAAGGGGTGGGGAGCAGTACTTC
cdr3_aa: CASSFSSRGGEQYF

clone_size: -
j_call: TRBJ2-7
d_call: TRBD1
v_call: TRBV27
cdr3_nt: TGTGCCAGCAGTTTAAATCATAGGACCGGGACAGGGGCGTACGAGCAGTACTTC
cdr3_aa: CASSLNHRTGTGAYEQYF

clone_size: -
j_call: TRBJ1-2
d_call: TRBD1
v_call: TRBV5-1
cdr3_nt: TGCGCCAGCAGCTTGGACAGGGGGATGAACTATGGCTACACCTTC
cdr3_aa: CASSLDRGMNYGYTF

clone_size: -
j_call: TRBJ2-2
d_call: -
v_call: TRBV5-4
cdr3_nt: TGTGCCAGCACCTCCCGGAGCGCCGGGGAGCTGTTTTTT
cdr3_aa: CASTSRSAGELFF

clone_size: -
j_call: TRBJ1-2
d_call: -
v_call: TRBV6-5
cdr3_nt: TGTGCCAGCAGTTACGGCTATAGTAACTATGGCTACACCTTC
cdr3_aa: CASSYGYSNYGYTF

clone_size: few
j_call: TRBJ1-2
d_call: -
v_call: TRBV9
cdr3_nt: TGTGCCAGCACCGTGGGGGAGAGCTATGGCTACACCTTC
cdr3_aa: CASTVGESYGYTF

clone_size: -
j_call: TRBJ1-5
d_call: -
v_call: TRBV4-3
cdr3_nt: TGCGCCAGCAGCCAAGATATTGAACAGCCCCAGCATTTT
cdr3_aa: CASSQDIEQPQHF

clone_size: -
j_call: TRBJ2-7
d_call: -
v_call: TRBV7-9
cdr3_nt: TGTGCCAGCAGCTTAGTCGCCTCCACAAACTACGAGCAGTACTTC
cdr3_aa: CASSLVASTNYEQYF

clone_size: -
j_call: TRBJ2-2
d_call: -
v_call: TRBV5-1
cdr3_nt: TGCGCCAGCAGCCTACAGGGTGAGGGAAATTCCGGGGAGCTGTTTTTT
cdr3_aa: CASSLQGEGNSGELFF

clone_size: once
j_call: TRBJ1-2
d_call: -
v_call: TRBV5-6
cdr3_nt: TGTGCCAGCAGCTTGGGTTCTGGCTACACCTTC
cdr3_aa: CASSLGSGYTF

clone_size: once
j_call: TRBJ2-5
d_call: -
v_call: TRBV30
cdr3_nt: TGTGCCTGGAGTCGGTCTTTTCAAGAGACCCAGTACTTC
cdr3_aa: CAWSRSFQETQYF

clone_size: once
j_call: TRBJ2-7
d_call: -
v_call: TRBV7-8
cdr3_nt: TGTGCCAGCAGCTTAACTTCCGGACGAAAATACGAGCAGTACTTC
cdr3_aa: CASSLTSGRKYEQYF

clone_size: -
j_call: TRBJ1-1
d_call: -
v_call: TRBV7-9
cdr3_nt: TGTGCCAGCAGCCCCTGGTTAGGGAACACTGAAGCTTTCTTT
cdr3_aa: CASSPWLGNTEAFF

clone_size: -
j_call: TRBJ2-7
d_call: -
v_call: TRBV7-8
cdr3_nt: TGTGCCAGCAGCTTAGCGGGGATCTACGAGCAGTACTTC
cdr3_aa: CASSLAGIYEQYF

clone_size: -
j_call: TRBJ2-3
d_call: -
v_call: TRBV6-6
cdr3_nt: TGTGCCAGCAGTCAAAACTTCGGAACGGGCACAGATACGCAGTATTTT
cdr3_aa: CASSQNFGTGTDTQYF

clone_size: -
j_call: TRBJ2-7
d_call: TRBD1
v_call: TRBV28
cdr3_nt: TGTGCCAGCAGTTCGTCCGGGACAGTCTACGAGCAGTACTTC
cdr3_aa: CASSSSGTVYEQYF

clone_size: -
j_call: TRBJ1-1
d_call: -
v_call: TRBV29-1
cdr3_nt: TGCAGCGTCGCCTGGGAGCAGGGTGACTTGAACACTGAAGCTTTCTTT
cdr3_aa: CSVAWEQGDLNTEAFF

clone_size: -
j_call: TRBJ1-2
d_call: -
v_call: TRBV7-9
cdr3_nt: TGTGCCAGCAGTTCCGTAGGGGGGGCGAGCGGCTATGGCTACACCTTC
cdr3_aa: CASSSVGGASGYGYTF

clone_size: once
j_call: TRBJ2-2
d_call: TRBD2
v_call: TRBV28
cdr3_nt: TGTGCCAGCAGTTTATATGGACTAGCAGGCACCGGGGAGCTGTTTTTT
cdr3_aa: CASSLYGLAGTGELFF

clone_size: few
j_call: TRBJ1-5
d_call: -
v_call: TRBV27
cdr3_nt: TGTGCCAGCAGTTTAGTCAGGGATCAGCCCCAGCATTTT
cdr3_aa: CASSLVRDQPQHF

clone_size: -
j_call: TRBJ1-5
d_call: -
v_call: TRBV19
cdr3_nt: TGTGCCAGCAAGGCCCCTAATCAGCCCCAGCATTTT
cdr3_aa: CASKAPNQPQHF

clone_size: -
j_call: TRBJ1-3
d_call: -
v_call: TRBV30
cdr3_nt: TGTGCCTGGAGTAAAGGGCGCGGAAACACCATATATTTT
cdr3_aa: CAWSKGRGNTIYF

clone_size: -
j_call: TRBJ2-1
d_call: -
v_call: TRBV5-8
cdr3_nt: TGTGCCAGCAGGGGACCCGGAGGGGGGATTTACAATGAGCAGTTCTTC
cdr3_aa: CASRGPGGGIYNEQFF

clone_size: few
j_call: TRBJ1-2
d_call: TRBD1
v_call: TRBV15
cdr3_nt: TGTGCCACCAGCAGAGATCGGGCGGACAGGGTCTATGGCTACACCTTC
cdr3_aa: CATSRDRADRVYGYTF

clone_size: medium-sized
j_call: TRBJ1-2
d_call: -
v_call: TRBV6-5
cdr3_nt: TGTGCCAGCAGTCGAGAGTACCGGGCCTCTTATGGCTACACCTTC
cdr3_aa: CASSREYRASYGYTF

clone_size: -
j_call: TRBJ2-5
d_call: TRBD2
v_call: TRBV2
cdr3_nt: TGTGCCAGCGAGCGGGGGGAGACCCAGTACTTC
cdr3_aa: CASERGETQYF

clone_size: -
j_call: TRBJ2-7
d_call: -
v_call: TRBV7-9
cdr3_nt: TGTGCCAGCAGCTCGACGGGAAGGAGAGAGCAGTACTTC
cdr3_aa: CASSSTGRREQYF

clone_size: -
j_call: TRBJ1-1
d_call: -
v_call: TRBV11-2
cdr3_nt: TGTGCCAGCAGCTTTTTAAGGGGACGGACGAACACTGAAGCTTTCTTT
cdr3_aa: CASSFLRGRTNTEAFF

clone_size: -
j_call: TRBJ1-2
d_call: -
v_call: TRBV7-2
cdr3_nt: TGTGCCAGCAGCCTTTATGGCTACACCTTC
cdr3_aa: CASSLYGYTF

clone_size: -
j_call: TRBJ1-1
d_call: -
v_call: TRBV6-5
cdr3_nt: TGTGCCAGCAGTTACCTGAATGAAGCTTTCTTT
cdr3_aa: CASSYLNEAFF

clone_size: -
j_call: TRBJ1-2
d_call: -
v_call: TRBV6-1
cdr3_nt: TGTGCCAGCAGTGAATCTATGCGGGGGAGGGCCTTAAGCTATGGCTACACCTTC
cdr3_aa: CASSESMRGRALSYGYTF